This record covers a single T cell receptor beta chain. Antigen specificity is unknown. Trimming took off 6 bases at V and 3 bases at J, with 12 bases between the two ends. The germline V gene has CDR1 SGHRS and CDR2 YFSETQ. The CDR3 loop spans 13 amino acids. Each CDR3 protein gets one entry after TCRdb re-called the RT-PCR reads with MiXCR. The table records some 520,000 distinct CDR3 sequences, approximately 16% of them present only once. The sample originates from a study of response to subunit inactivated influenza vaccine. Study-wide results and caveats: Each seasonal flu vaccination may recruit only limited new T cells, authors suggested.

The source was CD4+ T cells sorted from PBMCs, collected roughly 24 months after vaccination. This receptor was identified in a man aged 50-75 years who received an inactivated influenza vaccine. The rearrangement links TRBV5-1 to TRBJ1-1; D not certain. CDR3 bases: TGCGCCAGCACCTCCGGGCAGGACACTGAAGCTTTCTTT. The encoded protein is CASTSGQDTEAFF. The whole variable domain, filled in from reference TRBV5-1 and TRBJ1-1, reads KAGVTQTPRYLIKTRGQQVTLSCSPISGHRSVSWYQQTPGQGLQFLFEYFSETQRNKGNFPGRFSGRQFSNSRSEMNVSTLELGDSALYLCASTSGQDTEAFFGQGTRLTVV.